This is a list of T cell receptor beta chains from one sample in a study of tissue T cells after allogeneic stem cell transplantation. Generated by immunoSEQ multiplex PCR, the TCRdb table keeps only in-frame clones and is missing some. The repertoire holds 760 or so clones, 45% seen once, with over 25% in the top ten. The source material was jejunal tissue, sampled at autopsy. The receptor source for this set is a female patient between 35 and 69 years old with steroid-refractory graft-versus-host disease after an allogeneic stem cell transplant. Some T cells may have come from the graft donor. CDR3s include the opening cysteine and the closing phenylalanine or tryptophan. Each record gives: clone size, V gene, J gene, D gene, CDR3 DNA, CDR3 protein. The D gene is left open where the match is weak. Clone size is shown for a subset of rows, as once, few, many or a class of expanded clone.

clone_size: few
v_call: TRBV10-3
j_call: TRBJ1-1
d_call: -
cdr3_nt: TGTGCCATCAGTGGTCACAGGGAAGCTTTCTTT
cdr3_aa: CAISGHREAFF

clone_size: -
v_call: TRBV4-1
j_call: TRBJ1-5
d_call: -
cdr3_nt: TGCGCCAGCAGCCAACGAGGAAGAGGACAGCCCCAGCATTTT
cdr3_aa: CASSQRGRGQPQHF

clone_size: few
v_call: TRBV7-8
j_call: TRBJ2-2
d_call: TRBD1
cdr3_nt: TGTGCCAGCAGCTTACCCGGGACAGGGGCCTCGAACACCGGGGAGCTGTTTTTT
cdr3_aa: CASSLPGTGASNTGELFF

clone_size: large
v_call: TRBV6-5
j_call: TRBJ2-7
d_call: TRBD1
cdr3_nt: TGTGCCAGCACCCCGGACAGGGGAGGATACGAGCAGTACTTC
cdr3_aa: CASTPDRGGYEQYF

clone_size: -
v_call: TRBV29-1
j_call: TRBJ1-2
d_call: TRBD1
cdr3_nt: TGCAGCGTAGCCCCGACAGGGAACTATGGCTACACCTTC
cdr3_aa: CSVAPTGNYGYTF

clone_size: few
v_call: TRBV4-2
j_call: TRBJ2-3
d_call: -
cdr3_nt: TGTGCCAGCAGCCAAGGAGGTCAGACCGTGGATACGCAGTATTTT
cdr3_aa: CASSQGGQTVDTQYF

clone_size: -
v_call: TRBV10-3
j_call: TRBJ1-1
d_call: -
cdr3_nt: TGTGCCATCAGTGTGAGCCCCGACCGGGCTGAAGCTTTCTTT
cdr3_aa: CAISVSPDRAEAFF

clone_size: few
v_call: TRBV3-1/TRBV3-2
j_call: TRBJ1-1
d_call: -
cdr3_nt: TGTGCCAGCAGCCAAGGGGCGCACTGGAGTGAAGCTTTCTTT
cdr3_aa: CASSQGAHWSEAFF

clone_size: large
v_call: TRBV7-9
j_call: TRBJ2-3
d_call: -
cdr3_nt: TGTGCCAGCAGCCTTGCCGCAGGGATGACAGATACGCAGTATTTT
cdr3_aa: CASSLAAGMTDTQYF

clone_size: -
v_call: TRBV10-3
j_call: TRBJ2-1
d_call: TRBD2
cdr3_nt: TGTGCCATCAGTGGGCGGGGGGTCTACAATGAGCAGTTCTTC
cdr3_aa: CAISGRGVYNEQFF

clone_size: -
v_call: TRBV18
j_call: TRBJ2-7
d_call: TRBD1
cdr3_nt: TGTGCCAGCTCGGGACAGGGGGAAAAGCAGTACTTC
cdr3_aa: CASSGQGEKQYF

clone_size: -
v_call: TRBV7-8
j_call: TRBJ1-4
d_call: -
cdr3_nt: TGTGCCAGCAGCTTAGATTTGGCCCCGGGCGAAAAACTGTTTTTT
cdr3_aa: CASSLDLAPGEKLFF

clone_size: -
v_call: TRBV6-5
j_call: TRBJ1-6
d_call: -
cdr3_nt: TGTGCCAGCAGCTGGGGGGGGTTCGGGAATTCACCCCTCCACTTT
cdr3_aa: CASSWGGFGNSPLHF

clone_size: once
v_call: TRBV4-3
j_call: TRBJ1-1
d_call: -
cdr3_nt: TGCGCCAGCAGCCCTCGGGAGAACACTGAAGCTTTCTTT
cdr3_aa: CASSPRENTEAFF

clone_size: -
v_call: TRBV5-1
j_call: TRBJ2-7
d_call: -
cdr3_nt: TGCGCCAGCAGCCGGACGGGGGAATTGTACGAGCAGTACTTC
cdr3_aa: CASSRTGELYEQYF

clone_size: -
v_call: TRBV10-3
j_call: TRBJ1-2
d_call: -
cdr3_nt: TGTGCCATCAGCGCAGGGTCGTATGGCTACACCTTC
cdr3_aa: CAISAGSYGYTF

clone_size: -
v_call: TRBV7-6
j_call: TRBJ2-1
d_call: -
cdr3_nt: TGTGCCAGCAGCTTAGTGGAGCAGTACAATGAGCAGTTCTTC
cdr3_aa: CASSLVEQYNEQFF

clone_size: once
v_call: TRBV13
j_call: TRBJ2-1
d_call: TRBD2
cdr3_nt: TGTGCCAGCAGACATAGCGGGCCTGAGCAGTTCTTC
cdr3_aa: CASRHSGPEQFF

clone_size: -
v_call: TRBV18
j_call: TRBJ2-5
d_call: -
cdr3_nt: TGTGCCAGCTCAAACCCTCAACTAGCTTTTGCGGAGACCCAGTACTTC
cdr3_aa: CASSNPQLAFAETQYF

clone_size: once
v_call: TRBV5-5
j_call: TRBJ1-2
d_call: -
cdr3_nt: TGTGCCAGCAGGTACCCAGGGAACTATGGCTACACCTTC
cdr3_aa: CASRYPGNYGYTF

clone_size: hyperexpanded
v_call: TRBV18
j_call: TRBJ2-7
d_call: TRBD2
cdr3_nt: TGTGCCAGCTCGTTCGCGGGAGCGTACGAGCAGTACTTC
cdr3_aa: CASSFAGAYEQYF

clone_size: large
v_call: TRBV5-1
j_call: TRBJ1-3
d_call: -
cdr3_nt: TGCGCCAGCAGCTTAGGGTCGGCCTTTGGAAACACCATATATTTT
cdr3_aa: CASSLGSAFGNTIYF

clone_size: -
v_call: TRBV10-3
j_call: TRBJ2-3
d_call: TRBD1
cdr3_nt: TGTGCCATCAGTTCCGGGACAGGGGTAACAGATACGCAGTATTTT
cdr3_aa: CAISSGTGVTDTQYF

clone_size: once
v_call: TRBV7-3
j_call: TRBJ2-7
d_call: -
cdr3_nt: TGTGCCAGCAGCGGGCGAGGGAACGAGCAGTACTTC
cdr3_aa: CASSGRGNEQYF

clone_size: -
v_call: TRBV10-3
j_call: TRBJ1-1
d_call: TRBD1
cdr3_nt: TGTGCCATTCGACAGGGGGCGAACACTGAAGCTTTCTTT
cdr3_aa: CAIRQGANTEAFF

clone_size: -
v_call: TRBV27
j_call: TRBJ1-6
d_call: TRBD1
cdr3_nt: TGTGCCAGCAGTTTTAGGACAGGGAATTCACCCCTCCACTTT
cdr3_aa: CASSFRTGNSPLHF

clone_size: large
v_call: TRBV6-2/TRBV6-3
j_call: TRBJ2-2
d_call: TRBD1
cdr3_nt: TGTGCCAGCAGTTACCGACGGACAGGTTACACCGGGGAGCTGTTTTTT
cdr3_aa: CASSYRRTGYTGELFF

clone_size: -
v_call: TRBV5-5
j_call: TRBJ2-2
d_call: -
cdr3_nt: TGTGCCAGCAGCTTTTGGACTGAAACCGGGGAGCTGTTTTTT
cdr3_aa: CASSFWTETGELFF

clone_size: -
v_call: TRBV5-4
j_call: TRBJ2-1
d_call: TRBD2
cdr3_nt: TGTGCCAGCAGCCCACAGGGACTAGCGGGGGGGCCCTACAATGAGCAGTTCTTC
cdr3_aa: CASSPQGLAGGPYNEQFF

clone_size: few
v_call: TRBV7-9
j_call: TRBJ2-2
d_call: -
cdr3_nt: TGTGCCAGGGCGGGACACAAGAACACCGGGGAGCTGTTTTTT
cdr3_aa: CARAGHKNTGELFF

clone_size: few
v_call: TRBV5-1
j_call: TRBJ2-2
d_call: -
cdr3_nt: TGCGCCAGCAGCCCCCAGGGCGTGACCGGGGAGCTGTTTTTT
cdr3_aa: CASSPQGVTGELFF

clone_size: few
v_call: TRBV5-5
j_call: TRBJ2-7
d_call: TRBD1
cdr3_nt: TGTGCCAGCAGTACCGGGACAGGGAGGGGGGAGCAGTACTTC
cdr3_aa: CASSTGTGRGEQYF

clone_size: -
v_call: TRBV18
j_call: TRBJ1-2
d_call: -
cdr3_nt: TGTGCCAGCTCAGAGCTACGGGGCGTCGGCTTTAACTATGGCTACACCTTC
cdr3_aa: CASSELRGVGFNYGYTF

clone_size: -
v_call: TRBV4-2
j_call: TRBJ1-1
d_call: -
cdr3_nt: TGTGCCAGCAGCCAAGGGGTATTTGGCGACACTGAAGCTTTCTTT
cdr3_aa: CASSQGVFGDTEAFF

clone_size: large
v_call: TRBV6-2/TRBV6-3
j_call: TRBJ2-7
d_call: -
cdr3_nt: TGTGCCAGCAGTTACTCTGGCCAGCAGTACTTC
cdr3_aa: CASSYSGQQYF

clone_size: -
v_call: TRBV5-1
j_call: TRBJ2-7
d_call: -
cdr3_nt: TGCGCCAGCAGCTCTTCCCCGTGGGGAGACTCCTACGAGCAGTACTTC
cdr3_aa: CASSSSPWGDSYEQYF

clone_size: few
v_call: TRBV5-1
j_call: TRBJ1-4
d_call: -
cdr3_nt: TGCGCCAGCAGCCTAGGAAGTACGACTAATGAAAAACTGTTTTTT
cdr3_aa: CASSLGSTTNEKLFF

clone_size: few
v_call: TRBV30
j_call: TRBJ1-6
d_call: -
cdr3_nt: TGTGCCTGGGGCAGACCGAGCTCCTATAATTCACCCCTCCACTTT
cdr3_aa: CAWGRPSSYNSPLHF

clone_size: -
v_call: TRBV2
j_call: TRBJ2-3
d_call: TRBD2
cdr3_nt: TGTGCCAGCAGGAGACTAGCGGGAGTTTGGACAGATACGCAGTATTTT
cdr3_aa: CASRRLAGVWTDTQYF